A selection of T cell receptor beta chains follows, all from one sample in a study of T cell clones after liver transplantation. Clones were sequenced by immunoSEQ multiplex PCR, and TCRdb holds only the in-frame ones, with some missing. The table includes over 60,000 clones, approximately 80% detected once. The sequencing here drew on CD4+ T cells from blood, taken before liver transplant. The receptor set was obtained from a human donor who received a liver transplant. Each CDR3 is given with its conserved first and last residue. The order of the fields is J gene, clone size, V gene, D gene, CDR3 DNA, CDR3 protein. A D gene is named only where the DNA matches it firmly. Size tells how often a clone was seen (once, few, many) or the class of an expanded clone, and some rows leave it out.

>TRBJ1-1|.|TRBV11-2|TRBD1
TGTGCCAGCAGCCCAGGACAGGGGTTCGTGTTCCCTGAAGCTTTCTTT
CASSPGQGFVFPEAFF
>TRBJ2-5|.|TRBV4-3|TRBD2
TGCGCCAGCAGCCAAGATCACCCCGGACTAGCGGGAGAAGAGACCCAGTACTTC
CASSQDHPGLAGEETQYF
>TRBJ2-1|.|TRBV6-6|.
TGTGCCAGCAGTGATCAGGGGTATGAGCAGTTCTTC
CASSDQGYEQFF
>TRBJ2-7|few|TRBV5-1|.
TGCGCCAGCAGTCCCATACATGCATCCTACGAGCAGTACTTC
CASSPIHASYEQYF
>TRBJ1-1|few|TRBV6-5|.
TGTGCCAGCAGTTCCCTTCTCGGGGGGCGGAGCCAGGCTTTCTTT
CASSSLLGGRSQAFF
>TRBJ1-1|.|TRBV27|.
TGTGCCAGCAGTTTATGGGGGGAGGAAGCTTTCTTT
CASSLWGEEAFF
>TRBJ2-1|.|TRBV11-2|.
TGTGCCAGCAGCCCCCAGTACAATGAGCAGTTCTTC
CASSPQYNEQFF
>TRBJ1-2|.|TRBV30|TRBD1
TGTGCCTGGAGTAGGGACAGGCGGACGGCTGGCTACACCTTC
CAWSRDRRTAGYTF
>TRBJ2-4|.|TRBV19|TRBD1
TGTGCCAGTAGTAGCTTCGGGACAGGGAAAAACATTCAGTACTTC
CASSSFGTGKNIQYF
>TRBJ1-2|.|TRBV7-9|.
TGTGCCAGCAGCTTAGAAGGGAGAGTAGGCTACACCTTC
CASSLEGRVGYTF
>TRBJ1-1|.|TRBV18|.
TGTGCCAGCTCACCGTCTAGGGCTCCTGAAGCTTTCTTT
CASSPSRAPEAFF
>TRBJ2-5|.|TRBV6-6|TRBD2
TGTGCCAGCAGTCTAGCGGGAGGGCAAGAGACCCAGTACTTC
CASSLAGGQETQYF
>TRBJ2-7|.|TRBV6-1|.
TGTGCCAGCACCAGCTTCCTAACCTCCTACGAGCAGTACTTC
CASTSFLTSYEQYF
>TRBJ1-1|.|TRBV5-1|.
TGCGCCAGCAGCTTGGAAACGAACACTGAAGCTTTCTTT
CASSLETNTEAFF
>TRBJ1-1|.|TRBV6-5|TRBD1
TGTGCCAGCAGTTCGGACAGGGAAGCTTTCTTT
CASSSDREAFF
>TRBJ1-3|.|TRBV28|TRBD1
TGTGCCAGCAGCCAGGACAGGGGCACCATATATTTT
CASSQDRGTIYF
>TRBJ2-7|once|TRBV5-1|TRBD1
TGCGCCAGCAGCTTGGCAGGGACAGGGTCGGCCGAGCAGTACTTC
CASSLAGTGSAEQYF
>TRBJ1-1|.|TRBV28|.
TGTGCCAGCAGACTAGTCAGGGTGAACACTGAAGCTTTCTTT
CASRLVRVNTEAFF
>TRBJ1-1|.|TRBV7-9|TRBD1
TGTGCCAGCAGCTTAGTAGGGGGCGCGAACACTGAAGCTTTCTTT
CASSLVGGANTEAFF
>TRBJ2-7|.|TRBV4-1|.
TGCGCCAGCAGCCAAGGGAGGGGGGTGCCCCCCTACGAGCAGTACTTC
CASSQGRGVPPYEQYF
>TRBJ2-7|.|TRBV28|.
TGTGCCAGCAGTTTACCCTTTAGGAGAAGGAGCGAGCAGTACTTC
CASSLPFRRRSEQYF
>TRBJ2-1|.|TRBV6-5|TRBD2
TGTGCCAGCAGTTACTCGACTAGCGGGAGGGAGCAGTTCTTC
CASSYSTSGREQFF
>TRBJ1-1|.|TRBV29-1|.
TGCAGCGTGGGCGGGATCATGAACACTGAAGCTTTCTTT
CSVGGIMNTEAFF
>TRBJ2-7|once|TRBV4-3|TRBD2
TGCGCCAGCAGCCCCGCCGGGGGAGGGCTTCGTGGGTACGAGCAGTACTTC
CASSPAGGGLRGYEQYF
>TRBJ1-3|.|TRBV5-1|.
TGCGCCAGCAGCTTGGAAAGGACCGGAAACACCATATATTTT
CASSLERTGNTIYF
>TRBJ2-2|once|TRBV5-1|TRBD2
TGCGCCAGCAGCCGGGGACTAGCGGGAGGGACTTCCGGGGAGCTGTTTTTT
CASSRGLAGGTSGELFF
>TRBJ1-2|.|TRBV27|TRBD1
TGTGCCAGCAGTAGCGCGACAGGGTGGTCAGTCGCCGCACGGGATGGCTACACCTTC
CASSSATGWSVAARDGYTF
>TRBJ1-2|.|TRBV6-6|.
TGTGCCAGCAGTTACCAGGACTTAGACTATGGCTACACCTTC
CASSYQDLDYGYTF
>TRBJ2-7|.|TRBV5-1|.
TGCGCCAGCAGCTTGGAAAGAGACTACGAGCAGTACTTC
CASSLERDYEQYF
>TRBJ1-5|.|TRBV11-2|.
TGTGCCAGCAGCCCCCGTTGGGGTTCCAATCAGCCCCAGCATTTT
CASSPRWGSNQPQHF
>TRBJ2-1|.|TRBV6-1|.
TGTGCCAGCAGTGAATTCACTTTAGCCTACAATGAGCAGTTCTTC
CASSEFTLAYNEQFF
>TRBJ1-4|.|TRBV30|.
TGTGCCTGGAGTTCGGCGGAGGGGCGATCAACTAATGAAAAACTGTTTTTT
CAWSSAEGRSTNEKLFF
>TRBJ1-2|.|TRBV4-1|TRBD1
TGCGCCAGCAGCCAAGATCAGGGGGTCTATGGCTACACCTTC
CASSQDQGVYGYTF
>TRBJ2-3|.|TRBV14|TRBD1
TGTGCCAGCAGAACCGGGACAGGGGGAAAAGATACGCAGTATTTT
CASRTGTGGKDTQYF
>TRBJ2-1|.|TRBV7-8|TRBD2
TGTGCCAGCAGCCTAGCGGGAGTAACGGCCGGGGATGAGCAGTTCTTC
CASSLAGVTAGDEQFF
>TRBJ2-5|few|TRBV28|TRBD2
TGTGCCAGCAGACCCCGGGGGGACGAAGAGACCCAGTACTTC
CASRPRGDEETQYF
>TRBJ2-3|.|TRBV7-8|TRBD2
TGTGCCAGCAGCTTAGTAGGGGGACTAGCGGGAGACACAGATACGCAGTATTTT
CASSLVGGLAGDTDTQYF
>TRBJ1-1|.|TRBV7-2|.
TGTGCCAGCAGCTTAATGGGGGGTTTGAACACTGAAGCTTTCTTT
CASSLMGGLNTEAFF
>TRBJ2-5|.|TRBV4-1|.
TGCGCCAGCAGCCAAGGACTGGTTCCCCAGTACTTC
CASSQGLVPQYF
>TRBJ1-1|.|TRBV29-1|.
TGCAGCGTTGAAATTGGGCAGGGCTTT
CSVEIGQGF
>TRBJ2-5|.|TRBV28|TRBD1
TGTGCCAGCATTCACCGGCACAGGGGTCTTCAGACCCAGTACTTC
CASIHRHRGLQTQYF